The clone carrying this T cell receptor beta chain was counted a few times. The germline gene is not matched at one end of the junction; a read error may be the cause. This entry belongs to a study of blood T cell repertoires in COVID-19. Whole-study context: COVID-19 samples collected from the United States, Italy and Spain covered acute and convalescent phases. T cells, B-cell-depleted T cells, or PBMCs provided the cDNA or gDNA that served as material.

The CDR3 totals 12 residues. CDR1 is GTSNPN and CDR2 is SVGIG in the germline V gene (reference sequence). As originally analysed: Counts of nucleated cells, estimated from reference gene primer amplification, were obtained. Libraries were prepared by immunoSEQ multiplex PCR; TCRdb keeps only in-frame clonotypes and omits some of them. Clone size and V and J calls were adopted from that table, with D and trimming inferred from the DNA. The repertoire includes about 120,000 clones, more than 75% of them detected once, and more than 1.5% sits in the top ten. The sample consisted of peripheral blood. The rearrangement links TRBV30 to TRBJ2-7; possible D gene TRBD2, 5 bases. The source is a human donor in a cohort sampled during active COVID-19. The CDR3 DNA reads TGTGCCTGGAGTGTAAGGACGGACTTGATACACTTC. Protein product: CAWSVRTDLIHF.